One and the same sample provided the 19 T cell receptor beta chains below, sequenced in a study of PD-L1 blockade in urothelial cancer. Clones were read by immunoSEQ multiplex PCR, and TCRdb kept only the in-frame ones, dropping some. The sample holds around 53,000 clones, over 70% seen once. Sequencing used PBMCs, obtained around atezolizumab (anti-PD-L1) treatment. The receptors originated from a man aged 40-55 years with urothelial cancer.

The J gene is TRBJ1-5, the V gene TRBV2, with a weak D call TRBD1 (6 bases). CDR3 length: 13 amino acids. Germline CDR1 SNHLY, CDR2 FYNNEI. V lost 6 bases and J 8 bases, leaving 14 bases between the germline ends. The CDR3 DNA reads TGTGCCAGCAGATTTCAGGGGATCGAGCCCCAGCATTTT. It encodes CASRFQGIEPQHF.

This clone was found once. Here the CDR3 DNA reads TGTGCCATCAGTTTTCGGGACTCGAGCTCCTACAATGAGCAGTTCTTC. It encodes CAISFRDSSSYNEQFF. The chain combines TRBV10-3 with TRBJ2-1, with D possibly being TRBD2 (6 bases). The V gene lost 5 bases and the J gene lost 0 bases, with 14 bases spanning the gap. The CDR3 sequence is 16 residues long. Germline CDR1 ENHRY, CDR2 SYGVKD.

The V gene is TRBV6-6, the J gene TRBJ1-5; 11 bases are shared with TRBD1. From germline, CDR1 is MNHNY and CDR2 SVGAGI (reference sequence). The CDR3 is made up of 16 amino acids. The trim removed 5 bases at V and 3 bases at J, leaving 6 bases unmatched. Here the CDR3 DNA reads TGTGCCAGCAGTCCCCGGGACAGGGGGTACAATCAGCCCCAGCATTTT. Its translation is CASSPRDRGYNQPQHF.

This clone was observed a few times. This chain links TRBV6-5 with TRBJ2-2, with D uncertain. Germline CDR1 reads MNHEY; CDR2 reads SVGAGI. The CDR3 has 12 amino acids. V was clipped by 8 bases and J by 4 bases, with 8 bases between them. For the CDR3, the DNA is TGTGCCAGCGGCGGTGGCACCGGGGAGCTGTTTTTT. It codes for CASGGGTGELFF.

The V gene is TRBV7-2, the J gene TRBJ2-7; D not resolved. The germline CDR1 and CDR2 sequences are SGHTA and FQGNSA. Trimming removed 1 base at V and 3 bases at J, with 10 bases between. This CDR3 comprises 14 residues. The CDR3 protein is CASSLVVSNYEQYF. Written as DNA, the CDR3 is TGTGCCAGCAGCTTAGTTGTGAGTAACTACGAGCAGTACTTC.

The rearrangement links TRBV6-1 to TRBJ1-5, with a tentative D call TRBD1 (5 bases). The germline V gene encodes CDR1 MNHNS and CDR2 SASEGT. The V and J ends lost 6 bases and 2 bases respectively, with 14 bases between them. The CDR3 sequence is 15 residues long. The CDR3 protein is CASRGGNPGNQPQHF. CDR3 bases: TGTGCCAGCAGGGGGGGGAACCCGGGCAATCAGCCCCAGCATTTT.

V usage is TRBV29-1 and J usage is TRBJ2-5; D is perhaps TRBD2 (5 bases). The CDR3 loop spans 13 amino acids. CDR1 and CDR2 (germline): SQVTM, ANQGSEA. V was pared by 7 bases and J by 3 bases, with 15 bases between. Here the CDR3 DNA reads TGCAGCGCCGGCCCTGAGGGTAAAGAGACCCAGTACTTC. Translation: CSAGPEGKETQYF.

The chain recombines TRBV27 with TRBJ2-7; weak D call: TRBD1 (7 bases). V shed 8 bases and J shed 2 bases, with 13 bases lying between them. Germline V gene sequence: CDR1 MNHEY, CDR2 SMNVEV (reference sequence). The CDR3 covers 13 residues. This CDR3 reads CASSDREAYEQYF. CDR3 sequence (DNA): TGTGCCAGCTCTGACAGGGAGGCCTACGAGCAGTACTTC.

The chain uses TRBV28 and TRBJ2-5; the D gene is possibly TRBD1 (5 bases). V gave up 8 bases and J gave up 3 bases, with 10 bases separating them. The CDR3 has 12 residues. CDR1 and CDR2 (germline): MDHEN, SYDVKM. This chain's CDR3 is CASRSGKETQYF. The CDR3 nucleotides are TGTGCCAGCCGTTCAGGGAAAGAGACCCAGTACTTC.

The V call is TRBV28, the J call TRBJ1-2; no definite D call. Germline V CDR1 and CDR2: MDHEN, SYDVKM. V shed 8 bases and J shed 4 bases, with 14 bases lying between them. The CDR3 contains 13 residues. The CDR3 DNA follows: TGTGCCAGCGCCGGGTTCAGCGGCTATGGCTACACCTTC. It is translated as CASAGFSGYGYTF.

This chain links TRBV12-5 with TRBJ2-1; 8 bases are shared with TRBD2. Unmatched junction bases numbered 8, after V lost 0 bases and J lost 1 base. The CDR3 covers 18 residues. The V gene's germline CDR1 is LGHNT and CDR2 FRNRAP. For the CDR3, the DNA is TGTGCTAGTGGTTTGGTACCCCTACCGGGAGGGTCCTACAATGAGCAGTTCTTC. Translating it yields CASGLVPLPGGSYNEQFF.

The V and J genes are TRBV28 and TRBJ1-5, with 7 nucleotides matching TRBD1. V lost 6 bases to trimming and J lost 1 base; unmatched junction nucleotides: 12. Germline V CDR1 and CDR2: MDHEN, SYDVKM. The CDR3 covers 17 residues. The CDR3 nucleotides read TGTGCCAGCAGCCGACGTTTAGGACAGGACAGCAATCAGCCCCAGCATTTT. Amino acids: CASSRRLGQDSNQPQHF.

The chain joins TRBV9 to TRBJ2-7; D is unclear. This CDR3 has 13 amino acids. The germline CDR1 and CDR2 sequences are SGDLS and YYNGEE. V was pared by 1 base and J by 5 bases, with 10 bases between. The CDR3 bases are TGTGCCAGCAGCGTAACTATCGGTGACGAGCAGTACTTC. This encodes CASSVTIGDEQYF.

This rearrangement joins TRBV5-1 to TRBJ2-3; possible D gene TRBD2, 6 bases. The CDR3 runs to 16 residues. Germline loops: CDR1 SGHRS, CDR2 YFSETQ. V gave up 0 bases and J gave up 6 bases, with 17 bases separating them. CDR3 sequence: CASSLEGQPGVDTQYF. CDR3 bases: TGCGCCAGCAGCTTGGAGGGCCAGCCGGGAGTGGATACGCAGTATTTT.

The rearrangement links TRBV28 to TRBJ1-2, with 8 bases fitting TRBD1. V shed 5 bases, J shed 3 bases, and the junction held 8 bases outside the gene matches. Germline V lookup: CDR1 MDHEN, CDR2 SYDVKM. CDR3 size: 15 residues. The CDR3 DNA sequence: TGTGCCAGCAGTATAGGGACAGGAGCGTACTATGGCTACACCTTC. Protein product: CASSIGTGAYYGYTF.

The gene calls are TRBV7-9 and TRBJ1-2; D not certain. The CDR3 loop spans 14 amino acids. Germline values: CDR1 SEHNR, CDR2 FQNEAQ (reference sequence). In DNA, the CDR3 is TGTGCTACCAGCCCCAAGTCAGCTAACTATGGCTACACCTTC. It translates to CATSPKSANYGYTF.

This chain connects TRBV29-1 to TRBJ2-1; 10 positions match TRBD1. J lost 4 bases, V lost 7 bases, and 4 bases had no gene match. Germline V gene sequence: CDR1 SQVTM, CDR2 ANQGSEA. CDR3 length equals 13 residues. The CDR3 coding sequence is TGCAGCGGGAGGACAGGGGGATACAATGAGCAGTTCTTC. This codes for CSGRTGGYNEQFF.

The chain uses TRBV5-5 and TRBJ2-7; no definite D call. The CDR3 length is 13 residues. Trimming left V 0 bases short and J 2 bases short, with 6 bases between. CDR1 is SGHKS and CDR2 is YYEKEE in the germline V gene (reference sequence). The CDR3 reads CASSLEIAYEQYF. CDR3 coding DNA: TGTGCCAGCAGCTTGGAGATAGCCTACGAGCAGTACTTC.

The CDR3 nucleotides read TGTGCCAGCAAGTCCAGTTTAGCGGGACAGACAGTAGAGCAGTACTTC. Amino acid sequence: CASKSSLAGQTVEQYF. The gene calls are TRBV28 and TRBJ2-7; TRBD2 is a possible D gene (8 bases). The CDR3 consists of 16 residues. Germline loops: CDR1 MDHEN, CDR2 SYDVKM. Trimming removed 7 bases at V and 7 bases at J, with 26 bases between.